This T cell receptor beta chain was profiled in a study of T cells after yellow fever vaccination. TCRdb independently ran MiXCR on the 5' RACE reads; one entry per CDR3 protein. Of around 310,000 distinct CDR3 sequences listed, approximately 3.8% were seen once; the top ten hold 20% to 30%. The table lists this clonotype with many counts. V shed 5 bases, J shed 9 bases, and the junction held 7 bases outside the gene matches. The CDR3 has 15 amino acids. Germline V gene data show CDR1 as SGHTA and CDR2 as FQGTGA. The sample was PBMCs, taken on the day of the yellow fever booster vaccination. This sequence joins TRBV7-3 and TRBJ2-2; 12 bases map to TRBD2. This sequence was found in a man aged 18 to 29 who received the YFV17D yellow fever vaccine. Here the CDR3 reads CASSPTSGGYRELFF. CDR3 nucleotides: TGTGCCAGCAGCCCAACTAGCGGGGGGTACCGGGAGCTGTTTTTT.